This T cell receptor beta chain was observed in a study of blood T cells in healthy people across ages. This clonotype was observed a few times. Through a sample-barcoded 5' primer and a J-beta primer mix, a second PCR was run for about 6 to 12 cycles. Each CDR3 protein gets one entry after TCRdb re-called the 5' RACE reads with MiXCR. The sample yields 1.5 million to 2 million distinct CDR3 sequences, 28% seen once. The sequence came from a woman younger than 45 in good health. The sample comprised blood.

In nucleotides, the CDR3 is TGCGCCAGCAGCTTGAACGCGGGAACCTCGTCCTACGAGCAGTACTTC. Its translation: CASSLNAGTSSYEQYF. V gene TRBV5-1 combines with J gene TRBJ2-7, with D tentatively TRBD2 (6 bases). CDR1 SGHRS and CDR2 YFSETQ come from the germline V gene. The CDR3 is made up of 16 amino acids. Trimming took 1 base from V and 1 from J, leaving 15 bases between them.